This T cell receptor beta chain emerged from a study of shared clonotypes between healthy human individuals (TCRdb year 2020). About the full investigation: The cohort comprised two women and three men aged 18 to 49 years. To estimate repertoire size and how much clonotype sharing occurs between individuals, the study deeply sequenced the blood TCR repertoires of several healthy adults. Libraries were prepared and TCR repertoires were sequenced by different laboratories using diverse techniques, in order to increase sequencing depth and limit assay-specific biases. Per donor, leukapheresis produced somewhere between about 0.94 and 9 billion PBMCs. What the work shows at the level of the full study, not this receptor alone: Based on pairwise subsampling, the degree of clonotype sharing among donors was expected to be affected by sequencing depth. Only blood was sampled, and tissue TCR repertoires likely differ from those in blood. The genetic and exposure-history diversity represented was limited by the small number of donors.

The donors were healthy, HIV-negative adults who had no recently reported acute infections or vaccinations. Every donor was a Caucasian adult living in Nashville, Tennessee, USA. In the unsorted samples, 90 million to 100 million PBMCs were counted, and genomic DNA was extracted using the QIAamp DNA Blood Mini kit. Blood was collected by leukapheresis, and PBMCs were isolated by Ficoll-Histopaque density gradient centrifugation and then cryopreserved in liquid nitrogen vapor phase. Using the deep immunoSEQ assay, multiplex PCR amplified TCR CDR3 regions from genomic DNA. For each cell subset, the extracted genomic DNA was distributed evenly across all wells of several immunoSEQ 96-well plates, and each plate served as one replicate. For unsorted PBMC, roughly 0.3 ug genomic DNA, equal to roughly 33,000 T cell genomes, was loaded into each replicate PCR. Unsorted PBMC genomic DNA was sequenced across ten immunoSEQ deep assay plates. Purified libraries were quantified with a Qubit 3.0 fluorometer, sized on a Bioanalyzer 2100, and re-quantified with the KAPA Library Quantification kit. A separate single-read 150-cycle Illumina NextSeq 550 flow cell was used to sequence each immunoSEQ 96-well plate. Concerning the study's data processing: Because only junctional sequences without quality scores were contained in the immunoSEQ output, filtering matching that applied to full-length reads could not be performed. Sequences were annotated with PyIR, a Python wrapper for IgBLAST v1.9, using IMGT germline references to assign V/J genes and CDR3. Reads were removed for weak V/J assignments (E-value above 1e-6), missing CDR3, stop codons, out-of-frame junctions, or ambiguous translated residues. V3J clonotypes were defined as sequences sharing an identical inferred V gene, J gene, and CDR3 amino acid sequence. Percentage overlap between repertoires was computed as shared unique clonotypes divided by the size of the smaller repertoire. Repertoire richness was assessed with RTK rarefaction, the Chao1 estimator, and Recon v2.1 estimates of unobserved clonotypes. Drawn from immuneACCESS, this table holds only the in-frame rearrangements with V and J called that TCRdb kept. Clones are partly lost; checked studies trace under half to an unresolved V gene and leave the rest unexplained. V and J calls and clone size are those listed in that table; D and trimming were worked out from the DNA. The sample table holds about 480,000 clones, of which about four fifths were seen once. 10% to 15% of the sample is held by the ten biggest clonotypes.

Turning to this clone: Its antigen is not yet known. No much larger clone exists at a distance of one base, and base qualities are not known.

In the germline V gene (reference sequence), CDR1 corresponds to LNHDA and CDR2 to SQIVND. At the junction V is shortened by 3 bases and J by 7 bases, with 12 bases in between. The CDR3 holds 13 amino acids from the cysteine to the phenylalanine. Left in the record is the CDR3 DNA by itself, 39 bases read in frame from the first base. The sequenced sample consisted of PBMCs. The chain is made from TRBV19 and TRBJ1-1, with an unclear D gene assignment. This sequence originates from a woman aged 40-49 years in good health. Some clones in this sample may be carry-over from other donors' samples. The CDR3 region has the sequence CASSMARGNEAFF. The DNA sequence is TGTGCCAGTAGTATGGCCCGAGGGAATGAAGCTTTCTTT.